The 5 T cell receptor beta chains below come from one sample, sequenced in a study of blood T cell repertoires in COVID-19. Using immunoSEQ multiplex PCR, the repertoire was profiled, and TCRdb retains in-frame clones only, with some absent. The repertoire holds 200,000 to 300,000 clones, with nearly 95% as singletons. Sequencing used peripheral blood. These receptors were obtained from a man aged 25 to 40 with COVID-19, enrolled during active disease.

V gene TRBV2 combines with J gene TRBJ1-1, with 7 nucleotides matching TRBD1. V trimming: 1 base; J trimming: 11 bases; junction bases outside the gene matches: 7. The CDR3 is 13 residues long. Germline V gene sequence: CDR1 SNHLY, CDR2 FYNNEI. The CDR3 DNA reads TGTGCCAGCAGTGAAGGGATGACAGGGAGCGCTTTCTTT. Translation: CASSEGMTGSAFF.

This clone was seen just once. The chain joins TRBV19 to TRBJ2-7; D is perhaps TRBD1 (6 bases). Per the germline V gene, CDR1 is LNHDA and CDR2 is SQIVND (reference sequence). The V end lost 3 bases, the J end lost 5 bases, and 11 bases lay between the germline ends. There are 13 residues in the CDR3. The CDR3 DNA sequence: TGTGCCAGTAGTATCTGGGGGCTAAACGAGCAGTACTTC. This codes for CASSIWGLNEQYF.

In this sample, this clone turned up a few times. The chain links TRBV6-5 to TRBJ1-2; TRBD1 matches 7 bases. The V gene end was trimmed by 2 bases and the J gene end by 1 base; junction bases not matched to a gene: 4. The CDR3 contains 15 residues. Per the germline V gene, CDR1 is MNHEY and CDR2 is SVGAGI. CDR3 protein: CASSYGTALNYGYTF. Here the CDR3 DNA reads TGTGCCAGCAGTTACGGGACAGCCCTTAACTATGGCTACACCTTC.

CDR3 sequence: CASSGVPGQANSPLHF. The CDR3 DNA sequence: TGTGCCAGCAGCGGGGTGCCGGGACAGGCTAATTCACCCCTCCACTTT. The rearrangement links TRBV9 to TRBJ1-6; 8 bases are a match to TRBD1. Trimming removed 3 bases from V and 6 bases from J; junction bases left unmatched: 8. The CDR3 is 16 amino acids. CDR1 and CDR2 (germline): SGDLS, YYNGEE.

The chain recombines TRBV6-2 or TRBV6-3 with TRBJ1-6, with a tentative D call TRBD1 (5 bases). The germline CDR1 and CDR2 sequences are MNHEY and SVGEGT. This CDR3 region has 16 residues. The V end lost 2 bases, the J end lost 7 bases, and 15 bases lay between the germline ends. CDR3 protein: CASSYPLGQGNSPLHF. The CDR3 DNA sequence: TGTGCCAGCAGTTACCCCTTGGGGCAGGGAAATTCACCCCTCCACTTT.